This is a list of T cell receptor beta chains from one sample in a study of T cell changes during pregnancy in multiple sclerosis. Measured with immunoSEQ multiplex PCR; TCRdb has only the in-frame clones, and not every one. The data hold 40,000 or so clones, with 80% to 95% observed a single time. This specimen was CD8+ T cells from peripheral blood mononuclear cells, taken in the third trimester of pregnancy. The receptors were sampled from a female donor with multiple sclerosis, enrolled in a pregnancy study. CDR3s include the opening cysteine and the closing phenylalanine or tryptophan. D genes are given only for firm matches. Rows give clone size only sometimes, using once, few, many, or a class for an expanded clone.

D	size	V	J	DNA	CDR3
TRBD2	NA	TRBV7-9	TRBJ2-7	TGTGCCAGCAGCGTTAGCGGGAGGGCCTACGAGCAGTACTTC	CASSVSGRAYEQYF
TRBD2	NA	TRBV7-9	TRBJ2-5	TGTGCCAGCAGTCTGATAGCGGGAGAGACCCAGTACTTC	CASSLIAGETQYF
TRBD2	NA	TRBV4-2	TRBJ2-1	TGTGCCAGCAGGGTATCTAGCGGAGAGCAGTTCTTC	CASRVSSGEQFF
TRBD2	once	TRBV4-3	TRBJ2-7	TGCGCCAGCAGCCAAGATGACCGGGAGGGCCTCGAGCAGTACTTC	CASSQDDREGLEQYF
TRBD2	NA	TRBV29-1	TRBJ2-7	TGCAGCGTTGAAGCCGTCGGGACTAAACCCTACGAGCAGTACTTC	CSVEAVGTKPYEQYF
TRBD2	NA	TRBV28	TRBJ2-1	TGTGCCAGCAGTCCCCCGGGACTAGCAATTGATGAGCAGTTCTTC	CASSPPGLAIDEQFF
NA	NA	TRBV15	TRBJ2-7	TGTGCCACCAGCAGAGAAAGGCGGGGAGGGGGTTCCTACGAGCAGTACTTC	CATSRERRGGGSYEQYF
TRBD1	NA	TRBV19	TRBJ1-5	TGTGCCAGTAGTATGGGACAGACGACGCCCCAGCATTTT	CASSMGQTTPQHF
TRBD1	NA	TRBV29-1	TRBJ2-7	TGCAGCGCTTGGGACAGGGGTAACGAGCAGTACTTC	CSAWDRGNEQYF
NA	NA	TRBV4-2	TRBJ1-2	TGTGCCAGCAGTCAAAAAGCGGAGCCGGATGGCTACACCTTC	CASSQKAEPDGYTF